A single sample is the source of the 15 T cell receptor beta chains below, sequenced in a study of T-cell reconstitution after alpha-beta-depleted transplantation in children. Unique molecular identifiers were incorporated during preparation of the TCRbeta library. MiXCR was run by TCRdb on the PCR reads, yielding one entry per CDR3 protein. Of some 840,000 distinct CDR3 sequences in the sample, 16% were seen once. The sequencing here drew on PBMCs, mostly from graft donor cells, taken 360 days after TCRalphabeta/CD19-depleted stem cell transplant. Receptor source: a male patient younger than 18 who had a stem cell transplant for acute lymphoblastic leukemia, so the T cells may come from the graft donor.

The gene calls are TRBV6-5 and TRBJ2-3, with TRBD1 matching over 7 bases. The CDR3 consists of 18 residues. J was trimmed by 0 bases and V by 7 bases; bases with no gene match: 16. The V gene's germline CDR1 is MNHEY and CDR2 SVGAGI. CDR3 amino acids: CASTVTPPGQLSTDTQYF. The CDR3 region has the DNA TGTGCCAGCACCGTTACCCCGCCGGGACAGTTGAGCACAGATACGCAGTATTTT.

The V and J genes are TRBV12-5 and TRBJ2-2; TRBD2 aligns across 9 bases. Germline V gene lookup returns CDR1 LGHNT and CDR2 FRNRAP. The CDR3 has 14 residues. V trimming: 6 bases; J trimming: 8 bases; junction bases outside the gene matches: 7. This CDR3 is CASGSSGISGELFF. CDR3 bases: TGTGCTAGTGGGTCTAGCGGGATTTCAGGGGAGCTGTTTTTT.

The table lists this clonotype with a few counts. The CDR3, as DNA: TGTGCCAGCAGCCAACTGGGTCAGAACACTGAAGCTTTCTTT. Protein product: CASSQLGQNTEAFF. The gene calls are TRBV3-1 and TRBJ1-1; D uncertain. CDR3 length: 14 residues. CDR1 and CDR2 from the germline V gene are LGHDT and YNNKEL (reference sequence). Trimming stripped 2 bases from V and 1 base from J, with 8 bases between.

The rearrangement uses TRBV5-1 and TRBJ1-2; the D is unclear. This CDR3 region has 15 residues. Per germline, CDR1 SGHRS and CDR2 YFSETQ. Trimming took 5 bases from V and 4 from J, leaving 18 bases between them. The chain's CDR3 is CASRGLGQISYGYTF. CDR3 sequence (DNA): TGCGCCAGCAGGGGCCTTGGGCAGATCAGCTATGGCTACACCTTC.

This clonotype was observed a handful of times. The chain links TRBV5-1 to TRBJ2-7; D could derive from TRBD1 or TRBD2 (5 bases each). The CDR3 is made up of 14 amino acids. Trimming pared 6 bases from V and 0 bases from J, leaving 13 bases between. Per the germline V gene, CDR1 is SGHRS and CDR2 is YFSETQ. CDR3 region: CASKRDESSYEQYF. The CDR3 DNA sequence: TGCGCCAGCAAGAGGGACGAGAGCTCCTACGAGCAGTACTTC.

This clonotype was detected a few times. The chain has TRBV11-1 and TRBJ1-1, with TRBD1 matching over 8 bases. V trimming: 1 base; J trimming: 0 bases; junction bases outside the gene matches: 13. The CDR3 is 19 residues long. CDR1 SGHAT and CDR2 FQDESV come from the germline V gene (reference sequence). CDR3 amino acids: CASSLVVWTGRRMNTEAFF. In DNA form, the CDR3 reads TGTGCCAGCAGCTTAGTAGTCTGGACAGGGAGGAGGATGAACACTGAAGCTTTCTTT.

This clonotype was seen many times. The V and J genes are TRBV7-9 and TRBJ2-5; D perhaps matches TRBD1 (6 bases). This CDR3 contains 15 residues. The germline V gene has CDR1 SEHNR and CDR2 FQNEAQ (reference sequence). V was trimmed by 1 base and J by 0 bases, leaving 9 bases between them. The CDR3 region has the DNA TGTGCCAGCAGCTTAGGGACAGCGTACCAAGAGACCCAGTACTTC. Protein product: CASSLGTAYQETQYF.

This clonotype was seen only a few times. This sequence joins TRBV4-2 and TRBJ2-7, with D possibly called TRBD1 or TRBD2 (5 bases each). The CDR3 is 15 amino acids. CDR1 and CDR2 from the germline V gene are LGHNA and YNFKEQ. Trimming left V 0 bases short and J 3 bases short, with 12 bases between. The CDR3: CASSQDRGGFYEQYF. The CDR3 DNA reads TGTGCCAGCAGCCAAGATAGGGGCGGGTTCTACGAGCAGTACTTC.

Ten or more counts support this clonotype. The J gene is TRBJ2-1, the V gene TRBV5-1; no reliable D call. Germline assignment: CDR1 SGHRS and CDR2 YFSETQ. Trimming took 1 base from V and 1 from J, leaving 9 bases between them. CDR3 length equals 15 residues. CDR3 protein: CASSLLQASYNEQFF. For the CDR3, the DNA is TGCGCCAGCAGCTTGCTTCAGGCTTCCTACAATGAGCAGTTCTTC. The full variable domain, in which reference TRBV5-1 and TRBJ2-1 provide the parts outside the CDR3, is KAGVTQTPRYLIKTRGQQVTLSCSPISGHRSVSWYQQTPGQGLQFLFEYFSETQRNKGNFPGRFSGRQFSNSRSEMNVSTLELGDSALYLCASSLLQASYNEQFFGPGTRLTVL.

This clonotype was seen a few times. In nucleotides, the CDR3 is TGCAGCTCAACCGGGACAGGGGGCGGAGAGACCCAGTACTTC. Translated: CSSTGTGGGETQYF. The chain combines TRBV29-1 with TRBJ2-5, with TRBD1 matching over 12 bases. Germline loops: CDR1 SQVTM, CDR2 ANQGSEA. The J segment lost 4 bases and the V segment lost 8 bases, leaving 8 bases of the junction unmatched. CDR3 length: 14 residues.

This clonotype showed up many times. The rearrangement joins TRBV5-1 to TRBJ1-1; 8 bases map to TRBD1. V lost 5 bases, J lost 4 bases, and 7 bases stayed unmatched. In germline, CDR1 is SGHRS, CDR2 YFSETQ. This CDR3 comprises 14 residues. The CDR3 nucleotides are TGCGCCAGCAGATCCGGACAGGGAGGCACTGAAGCTTTCTTT. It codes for CASRSGQGGTEAFF. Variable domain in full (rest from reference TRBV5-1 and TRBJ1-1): KAGVTQTPRYLIKTRGQQVTLSCSPISGHRSVSWYQQTPGQGLQFLFEYFSETQRNKGNFPGRFSGRQFSNSRSEMNVSTLELGDSALYLCASRSGQGGTEAFFGQGTRLTVV.

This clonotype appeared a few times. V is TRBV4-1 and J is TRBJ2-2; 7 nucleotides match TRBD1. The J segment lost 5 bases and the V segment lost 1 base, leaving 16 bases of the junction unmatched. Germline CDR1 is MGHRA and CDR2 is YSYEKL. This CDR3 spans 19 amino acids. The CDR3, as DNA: TGCGCCAGCAGCCAAGGCCCCCTCTCGACAGGGCGACGAACCGGGGAGCTGTTTTTT. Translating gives CASSQGPLSTGRRTGELFF.

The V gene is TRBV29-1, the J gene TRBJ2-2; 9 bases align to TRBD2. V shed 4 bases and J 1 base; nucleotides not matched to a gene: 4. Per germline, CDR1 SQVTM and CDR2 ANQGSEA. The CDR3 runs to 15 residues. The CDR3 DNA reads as TGCAGCGTTGGAGGCGGGAGGGGGAACACCGGGGAGCTGTTTTTT. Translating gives CSVGGGRGNTGELFF.

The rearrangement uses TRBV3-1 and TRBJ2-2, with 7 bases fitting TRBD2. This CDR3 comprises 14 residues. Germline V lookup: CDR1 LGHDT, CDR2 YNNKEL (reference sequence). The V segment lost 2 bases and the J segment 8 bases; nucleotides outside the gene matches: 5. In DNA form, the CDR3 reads TGTGCCAGCAGCCAACTAGCGGAGGTGGGGGAGCTGTTTTTT. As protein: CASSQLAEVGELFF.

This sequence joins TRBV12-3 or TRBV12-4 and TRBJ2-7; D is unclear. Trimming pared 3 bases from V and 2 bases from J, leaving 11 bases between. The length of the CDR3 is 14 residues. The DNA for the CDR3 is TGTGCCAGCAGTTTGTTTTTTCTCACCTACGAGCAGTACTTC. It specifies CASSLFFLTYEQYF.